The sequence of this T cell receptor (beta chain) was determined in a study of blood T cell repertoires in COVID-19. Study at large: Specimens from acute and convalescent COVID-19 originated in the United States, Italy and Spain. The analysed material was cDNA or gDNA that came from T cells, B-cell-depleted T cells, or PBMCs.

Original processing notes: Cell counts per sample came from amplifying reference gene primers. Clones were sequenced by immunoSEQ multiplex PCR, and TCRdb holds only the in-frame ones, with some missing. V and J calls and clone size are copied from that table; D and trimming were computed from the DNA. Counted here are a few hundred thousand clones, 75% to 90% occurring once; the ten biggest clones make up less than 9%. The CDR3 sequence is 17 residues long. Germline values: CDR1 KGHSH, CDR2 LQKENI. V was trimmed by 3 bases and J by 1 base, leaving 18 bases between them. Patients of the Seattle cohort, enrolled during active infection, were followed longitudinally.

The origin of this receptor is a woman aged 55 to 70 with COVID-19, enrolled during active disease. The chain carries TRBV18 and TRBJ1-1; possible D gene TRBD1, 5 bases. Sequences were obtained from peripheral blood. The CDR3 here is CASSPINVMGPNTEAFF. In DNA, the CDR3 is TGTGCCAGCTCACCGATAAACGTTATGGGGCCGAACACTGAAGCTTTCTTT.